The clone carrying this T cell receptor beta chain appeared a single time. These data originate in a study of beta chain features in type 1 diabetes. Unmatched junction bases numbered 12, after V lost 6 bases and J lost 5 bases. The V gene's germline CDR1 is MNHEY and CDR2 SVGAGI. The CDR3 is 15 amino acids. The authors sorted CD4+ naive, central memory, regulatory and stem cell-like memory cells via CD45RO/CCR7/CD25/CD127/CD95/CD27. The isolated RNA, all of it, was reverse transcribed, so expressed TCRB transcripts were what got sequenced. It was found that naive, central memory and regulatory T cell samples averaged approximately 3.9 million reads. Method: immunoSEQ multiplex PCR; TCRdb's copy keeps in-frame clones and lacks some. The sample includes 120,000 to 150,000 clones, 40% to 60% of them seen just once.

This receptor was identified in a man aged 18-30 years in good health. The sequencing input was Tregs from blood. The V call is TRBV6-5, the J call TRBJ2-7; 8 bases are shared with TRBD1. The chain's CDR3 is CASRQGRTGWDEQYF. CDR3 nucleotide sequence: TGTGCCAGCAGGCAGGGGAGGACAGGGTGGGACGAGCAGTACTTC.